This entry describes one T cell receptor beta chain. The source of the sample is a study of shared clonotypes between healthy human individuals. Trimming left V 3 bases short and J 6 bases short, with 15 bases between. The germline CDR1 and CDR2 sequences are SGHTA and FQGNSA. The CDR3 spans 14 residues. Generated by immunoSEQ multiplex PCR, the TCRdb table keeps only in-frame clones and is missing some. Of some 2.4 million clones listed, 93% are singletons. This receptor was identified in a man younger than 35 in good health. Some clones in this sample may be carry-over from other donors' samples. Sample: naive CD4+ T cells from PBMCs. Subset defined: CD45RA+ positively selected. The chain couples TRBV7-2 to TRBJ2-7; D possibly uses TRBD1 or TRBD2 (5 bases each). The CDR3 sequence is CASSFTTTGTEQYF. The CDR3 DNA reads TGTGCCAGCAGCTTTACCACTACCGGGACCGAGCAGTACTTC.